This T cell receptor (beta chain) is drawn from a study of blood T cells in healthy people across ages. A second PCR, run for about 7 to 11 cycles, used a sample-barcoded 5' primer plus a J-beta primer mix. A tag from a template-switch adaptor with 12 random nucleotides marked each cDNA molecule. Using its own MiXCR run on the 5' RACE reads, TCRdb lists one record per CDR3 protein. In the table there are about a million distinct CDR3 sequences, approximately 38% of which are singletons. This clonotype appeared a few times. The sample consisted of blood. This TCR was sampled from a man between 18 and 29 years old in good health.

The CDR3 is CASSIGATNTGELFF. The CDR3 nucleotides read TGTGCCAGTAGTATTGGAGCGACGAACACCGGGGAGCTGTTTTTT. The chain is built from TRBV19 and TRBJ2-2; D gene ambiguous. The CDR3 runs to 15 residues. Trimming removed 3 bases from V and 0 bases from J, with 8 bases in between. Per germline, CDR1 LNHDA and CDR2 SQIVND (reference sequence).